These 26 T cell receptor beta chains were sequenced from one sample in a study of blood T cell repertoires in COVID-19. The repertoire was sequenced with immunoSEQ multiplex PCR; TCRdb's copy has only in-frame clones and lacks some. The profile shows 200,000 to 250,000 clones, roughly 84% of them singletons. Sequencing was carried out using peripheral blood. The receptors derive from a woman older than 75 with acute or convalescent COVID-19.

The chain joins TRBV5-1 to TRBJ2-1, with D possibly matching TRBD1 (6 bases). Trimming shortened V by 4 bases and J by 9 bases, and 20 bases separated the two germline ends. The CDR3 loop spans 15 amino acids. Germline V gene data show CDR1 as SGHRS and CDR2 as YFSETQ. The CDR3 nucleotides are TGCGCCAGCAGCATAACAGGGTCGGGCGCGAGTGAGCAGTTCTTC. Translated, it gives CASSITGSGASEQFF.

The chain couples TRBV21-1 to TRBJ1-2; whether TRBD1, the table's D call, matches the DNA was not checked. TRBV21-1 is assigned pseudogene status. This CDR3 is built from 21 residues. For the CDR3, the DNA is TGTGCCAGCAGCAAAGATGAGACAGGGATGTATGGAAAGGAGAGGAACTATGGCTACACCTTC. Encoded protein: CASSKDETGMYGKERNYGYTF.

The table lists this clone with a few counts. The genes are TRBV4-2 and TRBJ1-2; 7 nucleotides line up with TRBD1. Germline V lookup: CDR1 LGHNA, CDR2 YNFKEQ. J lost 2 bases, V lost 2 bases, and 8 bases had no gene match. The CDR3 is 16 amino acids. CDR3 amino acids: CASSQTDRVRNYGYTF. Here the CDR3 DNA reads TGTGCCAGCAGCCAAACCGACAGGGTGAGGAACTATGGCTACACCTTC.

This chain uses TRBV11-2 with TRBJ2-5, with 8 bases identical to TRBD2. Germline CDR1 reads SGHAT; CDR2 reads FQNNGV. This CDR3 has 14 amino acids. V lost 5 bases and J lost 1; bases outside the gene matches: 3. CDR3 nucleotide sequence: TGTGCCAGCAGCAAACGGGGGGGCCAAGAGACCCAGTACTTC. Protein sequence: CASSKRGGQETQYF.

The chain recombines TRBV5-1 with TRBJ2-5; the match to TRBD2 covers 7 bases. Germline loops: CDR1 SGHRS, CDR2 YFSETQ. The CDR3 sequence is 14 residues long. The junction had 3 bases not matched to a gene; V was cut back by 3 bases and J by 1 base. DNA of the CDR3: TGCGCCAGCAGCTACAGCGGGGTCCAAGAGACCCAGTACTTC. This translates into CASSYSGVQETQYF. The variable domain in full, completed from reference TRBV5-1 and TRBJ2-5, reads KAGVTQTPRYLIKTRGQQVTLSCSPISGHRSVSWYQQTPGQGLQFLFEYFSETQRNKGNFPGRFSGRQFSNSRSEMNVSTLELGDSALYLCASSYSGVQETQYFGPGTRLLVL.

About this clone itself: Other nucleotide sequences in the sample specify the same CDR3. The chain combines TRBV5-1 with TRBJ1-2; TRBD1 aligns across 7 bases. V was pared by 5 bases and J by 8 bases, with 15 bases of the junction left unmatched. This CDR3 is 15 amino acids long. From germline, CDR1 is SGHRS and CDR2 YFSETQ. The CDR3 loop is CASREGGDSLEGYTF. CDR3 in DNA: TGCGCCAGCAGGGAAGGGGGCGATAGTTTAGAGGGCTACACCTTC.

The genes are TRBV9 and TRBJ1-3; D perhaps matches TRBD1 (5 bases). This CDR3 has 16 residues. Germline V gives CDR1 SGDLS, CDR2 YYNGEE. Trimming took 4 bases from V and 7 from J, leaving 21 bases between them. CDR3 in amino acids: CASSPGGGARGNTIYF. The CDR3 DNA is TGTGCCAGCAGCCCCGGCGGAGGGGCGCGGGGGAACACCATATATTTT.

The chain couples TRBV29-1 to TRBJ1-1, with TRBD1 matching over 8 bases. V shed 7 bases, J shed 7 bases, and the junction held 14 bases outside the gene matches. Germline assignment: CDR1 SQVTM and CDR2 ANQGSEA. The length of the CDR3 is 14 residues. CDR3 DNA: TGCAGCGCGGGGGAGGCAGGGGGCTGGAATGAAGCTTTCTTT. Its translation is CSAGEAGGWNEAFF.

J is TRBJ1-2 and V is TRBV5-6; no definite D call. Germline V gene data show CDR1 as SGHDT and CDR2 as YYEEEE. The V gene lost 0 bases and the J gene lost 0 bases, with 18 bases spanning the gap. This CDR3 region has 18 residues. CDR3 residues: CASSLAWGGLGANYGYTF. In DNA form, the CDR3 reads TGTGCCAGCAGCTTGGCCTGGGGAGGATTGGGAGCTAACTATGGCTACACCTTC.

This clone was observed once. The J gene is TRBJ2-1, the V gene TRBV12-3 or TRBV12-4, with D possibly being TRBD1 (5 bases). Trimming took off 3 bases at V and 8 bases at J, with 11 bases between the two ends. This CDR3 spans 13 amino acids. The CDR3 region has the DNA TGTGCCAGCAGTTTTCGACAGCTCCATGAGCAGTTCTTC. Its protein is CASSFRQLHEQFF.

This CDR3 is CASSSGTGVNEQFF. Written as DNA, the CDR3 is TGTGCCAGCAGTTCCGGGACAGGGGTCAATGAGCAGTTCTTC. V usage is TRBV2 and J usage is TRBJ2-1; 10 bases align to TRBD1. CDR1 SNHLY and CDR2 FYNNEI come from the germline V gene. The CDR3 length is 14 residues. V shed 5 bases and J 6 bases; nucleotides not matched to a gene: 4.

The rearrangement joins TRBV11-3 to TRBJ2-5; 8 bases agree with TRBD2. This CDR3 is built from 15 residues. Trimming removed 5 bases from V and 5 bases from J; junction bases left unmatched: 10. The germline V gene has CDR1 SGHNT and CDR2 YENEEA. The CDR3 region is CASSPAGGAGETQYF. CDR3 nucleotide sequence: TGTGCCAGCAGCCCAGCCGGGGGGGCCGGGGAGACCCAGTACTTC.

The rearrangement joins TRBV19 to TRBJ1-1; D possibly corresponds to TRBD1 (6 bases). Trimming pared 3 bases from V and 0 bases from J, leaving 11 bases between. Germline CDR1 LNHDA, CDR2 SQIVND (reference sequence). CDR3 length: 15 amino acids. In DNA, the CDR3 is TGTGCCAGTAGTATTCCTGGGGGCCTGAACACTGAAGCTTTCTTT. Its translation is CASSIPGGLNTEAFF.

The genes are TRBV5-1 and TRBJ1-2; no reliable D call. CDR1 is SGHRS and CDR2 is YFSETQ in the germline V gene. Trimming removed 0 bases from V and 3 bases from J, with 12 bases in between. CDR3 length: 15 amino acids. The CDR3 sequence: CASSLAWTSDYGYTF. The CDR3 DNA follows: TGCGCCAGCAGCTTGGCCTGGACTTCAGACTATGGCTACACCTTC.

This chain links TRBV6-5 with TRBJ2-7, with D maybe TRBD1 (6 bases). Germline CDR1 is MNHEY and CDR2 is SVGAGI. The CDR3 loop spans 14 amino acids. With 5 bases removed from V and 2 bases from J, the gap between germline ends came to 13 bases. The CDR3: CASSIHRTAYEQYF. The CDR3, as DNA: TGTGCCAGCAGTATCCATAGGACAGCCTACGAGCAGTACTTC.

The V gene is TRBV28, the J gene TRBJ1-3; perhaps TRBD1 as D (6 bases). V was shortened by 1 base and J by 2 bases, with 9 bases between the two germline ends. CDR3 size: 15 residues. CDR1 and CDR2 (germline): MDHEN, SYDVKM. CDR3 nucleotides: TGTGCCAGCAGTTTATCGTCAGGGGCTGGAAACACCATATATTTT. Its protein product is CASSLSSGAGNTIYF.

V and J are TRBV19 and TRBJ1-1; 10 nucleotides line up with TRBD1. V was clipped by 6 bases and J by 5 bases; unmatched bases: 6. From germline, CDR1 is LNHDA and CDR2 SQIVND (reference sequence). This CDR3 comprises 14 residues. As DNA, the CDR3 is TGTGCCAGTAGCGACAGGGGGCGCCGAACTGAAGCTTTCTTT. Protein sequence: CASSDRGRRTEAFF.

The J gene is TRBJ1-1, the V gene TRBV6-5; perhaps TRBD1 as D (6 bases). Germline V gene sequence: CDR1 MNHEY, CDR2 SVGAGI. The CDR3 has 13 residues. Trimming pared 7 bases from V and 2 bases from J, leaving 11 bases between. In nucleotides, the CDR3 is TGTGCCAGCACCACAGGGCTTAACACTGAAGCTTTCTTT. It specifies CASTTGLNTEAFF.

Details on this clone: Other DNA sequences in this specimen translate into the identical CDR3. This chain connects TRBV5-1 to TRBJ1-5; 7 bases are shared with TRBD1. The CDR3 is 15 amino acids. J was trimmed by 1 base and V by 0 bases; bases with no gene match: 1. Germline CDR1 SGHRS, CDR2 YFSETQ. CDR3 sequence: CASSLGQGSNQPQHF. The CDR3 DNA reads TGCGCCAGCAGCTTGGGACAGGGCAGCAATCAGCCCCAGCATTTT.

The chain has TRBV9 and TRBJ1-2, with D unclear. The CDR3 spans 13 residues. Germline values: CDR1 SGDLS, CDR2 YYNGEE. Trimming took off 4 bases at V and 2 bases at J, with 9 bases between the two ends. CDR3 nucleotide sequence: TGTGCCAGCAGCCTACAGATCAACTATGGCTACACCTTC. It is translated as CASSLQINYGYTF.

The chain links TRBV3-1 (or the pseudogene TRBV3-2) to TRBJ1-6, with D possibly matching TRBD1 (5 bases). The V and J ends lost 5 bases and 5 bases respectively, with 13 bases between them. The CDR3 spans 15 residues. Germline CDR1 is LGHDT and CDR2 is YNNKEL (reference sequence). Here the CDR3 DNA reads TGTGCCAGCAGCTCTCATACGGGGGATAATTCACCCCTCCACTTT. This translates into CASSSHTGDNSPLHF.

The chain uses TRBV7-8 and TRBJ1-5, with D hard to call. Germline CDR1 reads SGHVS; CDR2 reads FQNEAQ. The CDR3 spans 19 residues. V lost 5 bases and J lost 4, with 27 bases in between. The CDR3 is CASSLSQPGIMLKNQPQHF. CDR3 nucleotides: TGTGCCAGCAGCCTATCTCAGCCGGGGATTATGTTAAAAAATCAGCCCCAGCATTTT.

This chain links TRBV28 with TRBJ1-5; D is undetermined. Per the germline V gene, CDR1 is MDHEN and CDR2 is SYDVKM. V was clipped by 4 bases and J by 5 bases, with 15 bases between them. The CDR3 totals 15 residues. CDR3 amino acids: CASSSPGGGHQPQHF. For the CDR3, the DNA is TGTGCCAGCAGTTCCCCGGGAGGAGGGCATCAGCCCCAGCATTTT.

The J gene is TRBJ1-2, the V gene TRBV5-4; 10 nucleotides align to TRBD1. After removal of 0 bases from V and 7 bases from J, the junction contained 6 bases not matched to a gene. The CDR3 has 15 residues. Germline assignment: CDR1 SGHNT and CDR2 YYREEE (reference sequence). The CDR3 here is CASSLARDRGGGYTF. The CDR3 DNA is TGTGCCAGCAGCTTGGCCAGGGACAGGGGTGGTGGCTACACCTTC.

This sequence joins TRBV27 and TRBJ2-6; D remains unclear. CDR1 MNHEY and CDR2 SMNVEV come from the germline V gene (reference sequence). This CDR3 contains 13 residues. Between the trimmed V and J ends, which lost 6 bases and 0 bases, there was a span of 3 bases. DNA of the CDR3: TGTGCCAGCAGGGCCTCTGGGGCCAACGTCCTGACTTTC. As protein: CASRASGANVLTF.

The V gene is TRBV6-5, the J gene TRBJ1-2; D gene uncertain. CDR1 and CDR2 from the germline V gene are MNHEY and SVGAGI. V gave up 2 bases and J gave up 8 bases, with 9 bases separating them. The CDR3 length is 12 residues. The CDR3 is CASSYLGGGYTF. For the CDR3, the DNA is TGTGCCAGCAGTTACCTCGGAGGCGGCTACACCTTC.